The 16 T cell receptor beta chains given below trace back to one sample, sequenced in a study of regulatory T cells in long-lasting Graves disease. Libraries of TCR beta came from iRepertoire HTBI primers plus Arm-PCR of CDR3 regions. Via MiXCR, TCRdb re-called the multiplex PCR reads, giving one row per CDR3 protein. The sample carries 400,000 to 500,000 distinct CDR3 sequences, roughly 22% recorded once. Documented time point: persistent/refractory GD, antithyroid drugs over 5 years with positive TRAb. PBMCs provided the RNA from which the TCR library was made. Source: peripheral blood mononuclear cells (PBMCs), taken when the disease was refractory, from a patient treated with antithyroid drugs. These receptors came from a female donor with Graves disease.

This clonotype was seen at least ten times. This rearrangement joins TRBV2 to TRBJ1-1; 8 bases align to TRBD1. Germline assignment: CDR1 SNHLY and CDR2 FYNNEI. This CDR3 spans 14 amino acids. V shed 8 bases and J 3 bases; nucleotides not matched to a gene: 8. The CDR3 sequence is CASSRQGRDTEAFF. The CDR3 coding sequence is TGTGCCAGCTCCAGACAGGGGAGGGACACTGAAGCTTTCTTT. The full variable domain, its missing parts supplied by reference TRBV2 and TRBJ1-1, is EPEVTQTPSHQVTQMGQEVILRCVPISNHLYFYWYRQILGQKVEFLVSFYNNEISEKSEIFDDQFSVERPDGSNFTLKIRSTKLEDSAMYFCASSRQGRDTEAFFGQGTRLTVV.

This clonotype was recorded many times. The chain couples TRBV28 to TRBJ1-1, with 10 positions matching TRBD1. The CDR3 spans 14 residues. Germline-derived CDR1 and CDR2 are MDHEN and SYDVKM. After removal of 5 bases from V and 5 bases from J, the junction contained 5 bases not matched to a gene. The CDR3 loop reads CASSPGQGKTEAFF. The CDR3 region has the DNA TGTGCCAGCAGTCCGGGACAGGGGAAAACTGAAGCTTTCTTT.

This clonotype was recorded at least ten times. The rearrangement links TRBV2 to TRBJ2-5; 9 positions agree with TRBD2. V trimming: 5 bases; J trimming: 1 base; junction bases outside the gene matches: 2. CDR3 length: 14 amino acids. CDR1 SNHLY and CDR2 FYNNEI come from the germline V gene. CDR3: CASSSGRTQETQYF. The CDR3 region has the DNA TGTGCCAGCAGTAGCGGGAGGACCCAAGAGACCCAGTACTTC.

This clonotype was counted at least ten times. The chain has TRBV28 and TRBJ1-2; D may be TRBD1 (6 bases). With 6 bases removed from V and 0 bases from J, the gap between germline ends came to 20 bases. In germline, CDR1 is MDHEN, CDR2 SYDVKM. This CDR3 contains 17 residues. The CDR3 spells CASSLGGGTTTNYGYTF. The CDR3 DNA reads TGTGCCAGCAGCCTTGGGGGAGGGACAACGACTAACTATGGCTACACCTTC.

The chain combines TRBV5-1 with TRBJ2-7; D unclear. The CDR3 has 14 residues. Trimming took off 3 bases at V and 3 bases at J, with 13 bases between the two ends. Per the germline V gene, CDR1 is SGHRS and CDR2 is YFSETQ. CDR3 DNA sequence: TGCGCCAGCAGCTCGCTTGACTCTAGCTACGAGCAGTACTTC. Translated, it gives CASSSLDSSYEQYF. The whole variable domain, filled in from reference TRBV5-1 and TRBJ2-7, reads KAGVTQTPRYLIKTRGQQVTLSCSPISGHRSVSWYQQTPGQGLQFLFEYFSETQRNKGNFPGRFSGRQFSNSRSEMNVSTLELGDSALYLCASSSLDSSYEQYFGPGTRLTVT.

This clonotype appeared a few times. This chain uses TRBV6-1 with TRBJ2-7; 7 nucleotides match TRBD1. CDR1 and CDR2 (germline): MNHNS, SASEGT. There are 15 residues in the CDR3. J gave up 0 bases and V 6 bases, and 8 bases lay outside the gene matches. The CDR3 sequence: CASREQTGRSYEQYF. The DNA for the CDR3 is TGTGCCAGCAGGGAGCAGACAGGGCGCTCCTACGAGCAGTACTTC.

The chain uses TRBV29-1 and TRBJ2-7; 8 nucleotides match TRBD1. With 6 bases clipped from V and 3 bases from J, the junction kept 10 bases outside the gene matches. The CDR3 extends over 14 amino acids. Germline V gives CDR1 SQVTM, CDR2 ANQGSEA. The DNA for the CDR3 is TGCAGCGTCGGGACAGGATACTTAGACTACGAGCAGTACTTC. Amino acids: CSVGTGYLDYEQYF.

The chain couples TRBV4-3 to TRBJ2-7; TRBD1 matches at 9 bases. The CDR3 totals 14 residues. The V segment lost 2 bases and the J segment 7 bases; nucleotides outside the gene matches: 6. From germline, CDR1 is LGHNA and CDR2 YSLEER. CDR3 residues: CASSQPGQGEEQYF. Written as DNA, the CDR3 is TGCGCCAGCAGCCAACCGGGACAGGGTGAGGAGCAGTACTTC.

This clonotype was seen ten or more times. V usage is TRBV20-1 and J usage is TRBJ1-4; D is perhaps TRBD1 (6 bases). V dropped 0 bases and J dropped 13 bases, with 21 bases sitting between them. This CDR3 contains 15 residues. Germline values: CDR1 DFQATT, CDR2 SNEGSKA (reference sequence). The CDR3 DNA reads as TGCAGTGCTAGAGATCGGGACGGGGGGACAATGGGACTGTTTTTT. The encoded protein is CSARDRDGGTMGLFF.

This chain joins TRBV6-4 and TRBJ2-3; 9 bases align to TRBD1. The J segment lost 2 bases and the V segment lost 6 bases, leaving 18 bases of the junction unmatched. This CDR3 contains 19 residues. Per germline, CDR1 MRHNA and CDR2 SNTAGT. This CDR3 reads CASSLMCGNRGQDTDTQYF. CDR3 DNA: TGTGCCAGCAGCCTAATGTGCGGTAACAGGGGGCAGGACACAGATACGCAGTATTTT.

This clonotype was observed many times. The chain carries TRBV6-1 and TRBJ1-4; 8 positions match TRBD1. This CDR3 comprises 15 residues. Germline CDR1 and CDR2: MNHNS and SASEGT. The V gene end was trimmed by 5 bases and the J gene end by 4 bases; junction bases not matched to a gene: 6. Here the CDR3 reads CASSLRQGRNEKLFF. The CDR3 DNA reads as TGTGCCAGCAGTCTTCGACAGGGGCGTAATGAAAAACTGTTTTTT.

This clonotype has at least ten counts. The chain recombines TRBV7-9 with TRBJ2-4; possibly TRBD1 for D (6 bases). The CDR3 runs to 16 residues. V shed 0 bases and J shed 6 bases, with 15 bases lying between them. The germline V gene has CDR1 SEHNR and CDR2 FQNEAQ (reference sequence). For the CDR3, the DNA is TGTGCCAGCAGCTTAGCGCGTGGGGGCCCACTAAACATTCAGTACTTC. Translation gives CASSLARGGPLNIQYF.

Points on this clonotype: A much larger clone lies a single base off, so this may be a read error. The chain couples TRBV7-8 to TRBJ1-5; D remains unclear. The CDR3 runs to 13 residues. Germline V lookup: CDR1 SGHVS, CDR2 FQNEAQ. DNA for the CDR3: TGTGCCAGCGGCTTTTTTAGCAATCAGCCCCAGCATTTT. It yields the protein CASGFFSNQPQHF. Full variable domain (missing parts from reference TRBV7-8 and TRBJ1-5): GAGVSQSPRYKVAKRGQDVALRCDPISGHVSLFWYQQALGQGPEFLTYFQNEAQLDKSGLPSDRFFAERPEGSVSTLKIQRTQQEDSAVYLCASGFFSNQPQHFGDGTRLSIL.

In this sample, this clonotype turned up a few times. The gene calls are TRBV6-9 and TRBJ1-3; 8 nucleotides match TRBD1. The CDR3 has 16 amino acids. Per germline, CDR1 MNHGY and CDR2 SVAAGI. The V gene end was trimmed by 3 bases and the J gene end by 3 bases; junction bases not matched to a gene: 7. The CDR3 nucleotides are TGTGCCAGCAGTTACCGAGACAGGGGAGATGGAAACACCATATATTTT. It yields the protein CASSYRDRGDGNTIYF.

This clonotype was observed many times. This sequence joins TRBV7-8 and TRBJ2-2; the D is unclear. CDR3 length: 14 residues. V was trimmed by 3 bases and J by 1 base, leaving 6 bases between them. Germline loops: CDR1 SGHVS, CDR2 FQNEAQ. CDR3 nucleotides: TGTGCCAGCAGCTTGACGCAGAACACCGGGGAGCTGTTTTTT. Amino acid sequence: CASSLTQNTGELFF. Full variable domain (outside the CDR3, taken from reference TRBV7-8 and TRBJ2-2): GAGVSQSPRYKVAKRGQDVALRCDPISGHVSLFWYQQALGQGPEFLTYFQNEAQLDKSGLPSDRFFAERPEGSVSTLKIQRTQQEDSAVYLCASSLTQNTGELFFGEGSRLTVL.

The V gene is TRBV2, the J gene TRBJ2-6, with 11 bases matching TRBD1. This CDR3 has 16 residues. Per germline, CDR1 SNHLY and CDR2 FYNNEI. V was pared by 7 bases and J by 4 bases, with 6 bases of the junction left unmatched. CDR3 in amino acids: CASTGQGAAGANVLTF. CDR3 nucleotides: TGTGCCAGCACTGGACAGGGGGCAGCCGGGGCCAACGTCCTGACTTTC. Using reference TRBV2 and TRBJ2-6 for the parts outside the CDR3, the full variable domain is EPEVTQTPSHQVTQMGQEVILRCVPISNHLYFYWYRQILGQKVEFLVSFYNNEISEKSEIFDDQFSVERPDGSNFTLKIRSTKLEDSAMYFCASTGQGAAGANVLTFGAGSRLTVL.